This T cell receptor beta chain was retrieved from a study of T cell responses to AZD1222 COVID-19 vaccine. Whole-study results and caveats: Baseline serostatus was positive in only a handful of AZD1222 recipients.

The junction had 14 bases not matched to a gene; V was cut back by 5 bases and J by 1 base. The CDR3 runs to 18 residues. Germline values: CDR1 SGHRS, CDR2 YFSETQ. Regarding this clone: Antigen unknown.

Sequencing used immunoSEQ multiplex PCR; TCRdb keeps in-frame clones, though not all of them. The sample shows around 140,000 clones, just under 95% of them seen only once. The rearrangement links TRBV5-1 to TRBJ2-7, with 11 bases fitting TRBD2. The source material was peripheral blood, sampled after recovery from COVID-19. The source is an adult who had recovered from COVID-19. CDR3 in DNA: TGCGCCAGCAGTTACGTCCCGGGACTAGCGGATTGGTCCTACGAGCAGTACTTC. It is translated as CASSYVPGLADWSYEQYF. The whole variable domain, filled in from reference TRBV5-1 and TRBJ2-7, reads KAGVTQTPRYLIKTRGQQVTLSCSPISGHRSVSWYQQTPGQGLQFLFEYFSETQRNKGNFPGRFSGRQFSNSRSEMNVSTLELGDSALYLCASSYVPGLADWSYEQYFGPGTRLTVT.